This T cell receptor beta chain originates from a study of blood T cell repertoires in COVID-19. Study at large: Sample material is recorded as cDNA or gDNA derived from T cells, B-cell-depleted T cells, or PBMCs.

TCRdb's table, derived via immunoSEQ multiplex PCR, lists solely in-frame clones and lacks some. The sample contains some 200,000 clones, around 82% of which appear only once. In terms of age and location, participants ranged from roughly 18 to 90 years and lived in around 22 US areas. All recovered Cohort 3 donors got two negative PCRs, got clearance, or saw symptom resolution. V was trimmed by 4 bases and J by 2 bases, leaving 9 bases between them. The CDR3 spans 14 residues. CDR1 is SNHLY and CDR2 is FYNNEI in the germline V gene. The receptor's source is a man aged 40-50 years who had recovered from COVID-19. What was sequenced was PBMCs or T cells enriched from blood (not recorded which). The chain has TRBV2 and TRBJ1-5, with D possibly TRBD1 on 5 matching bases. The CDR3 region is CASSGQTGNQPQHF. The CDR3 DNA sequence: TGTGCCAGCAGTGGACAGACTGGCAATCAGCCCCAGCATTTT.